Each of the 15 T cell receptor beta chains below was sequenced from the same sample in a study of T-cell memory formation after mild COVID-19 (dated by TCRdb to the early 2020s). Libraries were built with 5' RACE. Sequenced on an Illumina NovaSeq 6000. In TCRdb, the public reads were trimmed at Q25 with fastp and aligned with MiXCR, with productive beta chains retained. Identical CDR3 proteins give one entry, which carries the most common genes and DNA. For this sample the table gives hundreds of thousands of distinct CDR3 sequences, of which nearly 25% were detected only once. In total, the top ten clones hold around 13% of the sample. Input material: PBMCs or a T cell subset sorted from them (not recorded which). The receptors come from an adult woman who had mild COVID-19 (a few samples of this study predate the infection). The sample titles of this study are shuffled in the database, so cell type and time point are left out; the donor was told from shared clones.

There are many counts of this clonotype. The V call is TRBV5-1, the J call TRBJ2-3; tentatively, D is TRBD1 (5 bases). The CDR3 is made up of 15 amino acids. Germline V gene lookup returns CDR1 SGHRS and CDR2 YFSETQ. The V end lost 5 bases, the J end lost 3 bases, and 16 bases lay between the germline ends. CDR3: CASRPPQGRTDTQYF. DNA for the CDR3: TGCGCCAGCAGGCCCCCCCAGGGAAGAACAGATACGCAGTATTTT.

This clonotype showed up many times. The junction shows a germline mismatch at one end, possibly a read error. The V and J genes are TRBV5-1 and TRBJ2-7, with D possibly matching TRBD1 (5 bases). Germline-derived CDR1 and CDR2 are SGHRS and YFSETQ. The CDR3 is made up of 13 amino acids. CDR3 coding DNA: TGTGCCAGCAGTTTAGGGGTCTCCTACGAGCAGTACTTC. Translation: CASSLGVSYEQYF.

This clonotype appeared a few times. The rearrangement uses TRBV7-9 and TRBJ2-2, with 7 bases fitting TRBD1. The ends lost 5 bases at V and 1 base at J; junction bases unmatched: 7. CDR1 is SEHNR, CDR2 FQNEAQ, per germline (reference sequence). The CDR3 contains 16 residues. The CDR3 DNA reads TGTGCCAGCAGCCAATACGGGACAGAGAACACCGGGGAGCTGTTTTTT. Encoded protein: CASSQYGTENTGELFF.

The gene calls are TRBV20-1 and TRBJ2-1; either TRBD1 or TRBD2 may fit D (6 bases each). In germline, CDR1 is DFQATT, CDR2 SNEGSKA (reference sequence). The CDR3 has 12 residues. DNA for the CDR3: TGCAGCGGGGGCGGGACCTACAATGAGCAGTTCTTC. It translates to CSGGGTYNEQFF.

The DNA for the CDR3 is TGTGCCAGCAGCTTAGCCGGGGGGGCCAATACGCAGTATTTT. Translation: CASSLAGGANTQYF. V and J are TRBV7-2 and TRBJ2-3, with 8 bases identical to TRBD2. The CDR3 sequence is 14 residues long. Losses at the gene ends were 0 bases for V and 7 bases for J; bases not matched to a gene: 3. Germline lookup yields CDR1 SGHTA and CDR2 FQGNSA.

This clonotype was found many times. The J gene is TRBJ2-7, the V gene TRBV27; TRBD2 agrees at 14 bases. Germline trimming cut 5 bases from V and 3 bases from J; bases unmatched to any gene: 12. Germline V gene lookup returns CDR1 MNHEY and CDR2 SMNVEV (reference sequence). This CDR3 region has 18 residues. CDR3 DNA: TGTGCCAGCAGTCCGGGACTAGCGGGAGAAGTTCAGGACTACGAGCAGTACTTC. Translation gives CASSPGLAGEVQDYEQYF.

The J gene is TRBJ2-3, the V gene TRBV5-4, with 13 bases fitting TRBD2. Trimming cost V 4 bases and J 2 bases; bases outside gene matches: 10. The CDR3 loop spans 18 amino acids. The germline gives CDR1 SGHNT, CDR2 YYREEE (reference sequence). The CDR3 bases are TGTGCCAGCAGCGCCCCGAAGACTAGCGGGAGGTTCACAGATACGCAGTATTTT. It codes for CASSAPKTSGRFTDTQYF.

This chain uses TRBV24-1 with TRBJ2-2; 10 nucleotides align to TRBD2. Trimming at V came to 2 bases and at J to 1 base, leaving 6 bases not matched to a gene. This CDR3 region has 18 residues. Per the germline V gene, CDR1 is KGHDR and CDR2 is SFDVKD. The CDR3 coding sequence is TGTGCCACCAGTGATTCTCTAGCGGGGGCCTTGAACACCGGGGAGCTGTTTTTT. The encoded protein is CATSDSLAGALNTGELFF.

This clonotype was detected a few times. This chain connects TRBV4-1 to TRBJ2-7, with 9 bases matching TRBD1. CDR1 and CDR2 (germline): MGHRA, YSYEKL. CDR3 length equals 13 residues. Here the CDR3 reads CAAAHGQGHEQYF. CDR3 sequence (DNA): TGCGCAGCAGCCCACGGACAGGGGCACGAGCAGTACTTC.

The table lists this clonotype with a few counts. The gene calls are TRBV5-1 and TRBJ1-2; TRBD1 is a possible D gene (5 bases). The CDR3 length is 12 residues. Trimming stripped 5 bases from V and 3 bases from J, with 8 bases between. Germline CDR1 reads SGHRS; CDR2 reads YFSETQ. The CDR3 sequence: CASRSRDYGYTF. DNA for the CDR3: TGCGCCAGCAGGTCCAGGGACTATGGCTACACCTTC. The full variable domain, its missing parts supplied by reference TRBV5-1 and TRBJ1-2, is KAGVTQTPRYLIKTRGQQVTLSCSPISGHRSVSWYQQTPGQGLQFLFEYFSETQRNKGNFPGRFSGRQFSNSRSEMNVSTLELGDSALYLCASRSRDYGYTFGSGTRLTVV.

The CDR3 loop reads CASSSMGTVNTEAFF. CDR3 DNA: TGTGCCAGCAGCTCCATGGGGACAGTCAACACTGAAGCTTTCTTT. This chain connects TRBV7-2 to TRBJ1-1; 7 bases align to TRBD1. In germline, CDR1 is SGHTA, CDR2 FQGNSA. J gave up 2 bases and V 4 bases, and 7 bases lay outside the gene matches. There are 15 residues in the CDR3.

This clonotype appeared a few times. V gene TRBV4-1 combines with J gene TRBJ2-7; D gene ambiguous. The V gene's germline CDR1 is MGHRA and CDR2 YSYEKL. This CDR3 region has 14 residues. Trimming stripped 0 bases from V and 4 bases from J, with 10 bases between. This chain's CDR3 is CASSQDTSVYEQYF. CDR3 coding DNA: TGCGCCAGCAGCCAAGATACCTCAGTTTACGAGCAGTACTTC.

V gene TRBV7-9 combines with J gene TRBJ2-1, with no clear D. The CDR3 extends over 13 amino acids. The germline V and J ends were trimmed by 2 bases and 5 bases, with 7 bases remaining between them. Germline loops: CDR1 SEHNR, CDR2 FQNEAQ (reference sequence). The CDR3 DNA reads as TGTGCCAGCAGCTTAACCCCCCACAATGAGCAGTTCTTC. It yields the protein CASSLTPHNEQFF.

This rearrangement joins TRBV25-1 to TRBJ2-1; 7 nucleotides match TRBD1. The CDR3 totals 14 residues. Germline V gene sequence: CDR1 MGHDK, CDR2 SYGVNS. J was trimmed by 4 bases and V by 3 bases; bases with no gene match: 3. CDR3 in DNA: TGTGCCAGCAGTGAGGGACAGCAATACAATGAGCAGTTCTTC. Its translation is CASSEGQQYNEQFF.

This clonotype occurred a few times. This rearrangement joins TRBV20-1 to TRBJ1-5; D remains ambiguous. Germline V gives CDR1 DFQATT, CDR2 SNEGSKA (reference sequence). This CDR3 has 14 amino acids. V lost 1 base and J lost 0, with 7 bases in between. This CDR3 is CSARAEYSNQPQHF. The CDR3 DNA reads TGCAGTGCTAGAGCGGAGTATAGCAATCAGCCCCAGCATTTT.